The 28 T cell receptor beta chains listed next were all sequenced from one sample in a study of cytotoxic CD8 clonotypes in ibrutinib-treated CLL. Assay used: immunoSEQ multiplex PCR; TCRdb lists only in-frame clones, some missing. Of fewer than 300,000 clones in the sample, 70% to 80% were seen once. Sequences were derived from PBMCs, sampled at disease progression, from a patient treated with ibrutinib. The receptors shown here come from a human donor with chronic lymphocytic leukemia.

The V gene is TRBV7-9, the J gene TRBJ2-7; 8 positions match TRBD2. V was clipped by 1 base and J by 2 bases; unmatched bases: 7. The CDR3 consists of 16 residues. Per the germline V gene, CDR1 is SEHNR and CDR2 is FQNEAQ (reference sequence). The CDR3 DNA follows: TGTGCCAGCAGCTTAGTGCCCATACTAGCGGCCTACGAGCAGTACTTC. It yields the protein CASSLVPILAAYEQYF.

V gene TRBV7-3 combines with J gene TRBJ1-5; tentative D call: TRBD1 (5 bases). The CDR3 is 13 amino acids. Germline V gene sequence: CDR1 SGHTA, CDR2 FQGTGA. V was clipped by 1 base and J by 10 bases, with 11 bases between them. CDR3 loop: CASSLNGGTPQHF. The CDR3, as DNA: TGTGCCAGCAGCTTAAATGGGGGGACTCCCCAGCATTTT. Full variable domain (remainder filled in from reference TRBV7-3 and TRBJ1-5): GAGVSQTPSNKVTEKGKYVELRCDPISGHTALYWYRQSLGQGPEFLIYFQGTGAADDSGLPNDRFFAVRPEGSVSTLKIQRTERGDSAVYLCASSLNGGTPQHFGDGTRLSIL.

V usage is TRBV5-6 and J usage is TRBJ2-1, with a weak D call TRBD2 (5 bases). Trimming took off 1 base at V and 10 bases at J, with 15 bases between the two ends. The V gene's germline CDR1 is SGHDT and CDR2 YYEEEE. The CDR3 is made up of 14 amino acids. The CDR3 DNA follows: TGTGCCAGCAGCTTGTTCCTCCTAGCAGCCGAGCAGTTCTTC. It encodes CASSLFLLAAEQFF.

J is TRBJ2-5 and V is TRBV10-1; TRBD1 might be the D (6 bases). V lost 6 bases to trimming and J lost 7 bases, with 18 bases between them. Germline V gene data show CDR1 as WNHNN and CDR2 as SYGVQD (reference sequence). The CDR3 loop spans 14 amino acids. CDR3 residues: CASSALGTRGTQYF. In DNA form, the CDR3 reads TGCGCCAGCAGCGCCCTGGGGACAAGGGGGACCCAGTACTTC.

The rearrangement links TRBV2 to TRBJ2-7; 10 nucleotides agree with TRBD2. Germline assignment: CDR1 SNHLY and CDR2 FYNNEI. The CDR3 covers 16 residues. V was pared by 6 bases and J by 0 bases, with 8 bases of the junction left unmatched. CDR3 region: CASRRSLAGTSYEQYF. DNA for the CDR3: TGTGCCAGCAGGAGATCACTAGCGGGGACCTCCTACGAGCAGTACTTC.

The chain is built from TRBV29-1 and TRBJ2-5; D is unresolved. Trimming removed 4 bases from V and 6 bases from J, with 12 bases in between. In germline, CDR1 is SQVTM, CDR2 ANQGSEA. The CDR3 consists of 12 residues. The DNA of the CDR3 is TGCAGCGTTGTGACGCCGGCCAAGACCCAGTACTTC. It translates to CSVVTPAKTQYF.

The gene calls are TRBV10-3 and TRBJ2-7; 10 bases are a match to TRBD1. Per germline, CDR1 ENHRY and CDR2 SYGVKD. This CDR3 has 20 amino acids. J gave up 2 bases and V 0 bases, and 16 bases lay outside the gene matches. In nucleotides, the CDR3 is TGTGCCATCAGTGAGTCCCTAATCCGGGACAGGGGCAAGGGCGCCTACGAGCAGTACTTC. Protein: CAISESLIRDRGKGAYEQYF.

The chain is built from TRBV14 and TRBJ1-1, with a possible D match to TRBD1 (5 bases). This CDR3 comprises 15 residues. Trimming cost V 1 base and J 5 bases, with 14 bases left between them. Per germline, CDR1 SGHDN and CDR2 FVKESK. CDR3 bases: TGTGCCAGCAGCCAAGTCTTTACAGGAAGAACTGAAGCTTTCTTT. It encodes CASSQVFTGRTEAFF.

The chain couples TRBV7-8 to TRBJ2-7; 7 bases align to TRBD1. Germline V CDR1 and CDR2: SGHVS, FQNEAQ. The CDR3 is 13 residues long. V lost 5 bases to trimming and J lost 4 bases; unmatched junction nucleotides: 5. CDR3: CASSAGTEYEQYF. The CDR3 DNA reads as TGTGCCAGCAGCGCCGGGACAGAGTACGAGCAGTACTTC.

The chain recombines TRBV9 with TRBJ2-1, with 7 nucleotides matching TRBD2. The CDR3 spans 17 residues. J gave up 10 bases and V 0 bases, and 16 bases lay outside the gene matches. Germline-derived CDR1 and CDR2 are SGDLS and YYNGEE. The DNA for the CDR3 is TGTGCCAGCAGCGTAGTGTCTGGCGGGAGACCCCCTGGGGAGCAGTTCTTC. As protein: CASSVVSGGRPPGEQFF.

In regard to this clone: This same CDR3 is encoded by further DNA sequences in the sample. The CDR3 DNA reads as TGCAGCGTTGGGGACAGCTCCTACGAGCAGTACTTC. Translated, it gives CSVGDSSYEQYF. The V call is TRBV29-1, the J call TRBJ2-7; 7 bases are shared with TRBD1. Germline V gene sequence: CDR1 SQVTM, CDR2 ANQGSEA. The CDR3 runs 12 residues. The J segment lost 0 bases and the V segment lost 4 bases, leaving 0 bases of the junction unmatched.

The chain employs TRBV6-1 and TRBJ1-5; D is perhaps TRBD1 (5 bases). From germline, CDR1 is MNHNS and CDR2 SASEGT. Trimming left V 0 bases short and J 3 bases short, with 15 bases between. The CDR3 sequence is 17 residues long. The CDR3 coding sequence is TGTGCCAGCAGTGAAGCGCTGTGGGGGACCCCCAATCAGCCCCAGCATTTT. It yields the protein CASSEALWGTPNQPQHF.

In DNA form, the CDR3 reads TGTGCCAGCAGTGATAAAGTGGCGATCAACACTGAAGCTTTCTTT. Its protein product is CASSDKVAINTEAFF. The gene calls are TRBV6-1 and TRBJ1-1, with D hard to call. CDR3 size: 15 residues. V was pared by 3 bases and J by 2 bases, with 13 bases between. Germline lookup yields CDR1 MNHNS and CDR2 SASEGT.

The chain links TRBV7-3 to TRBJ1-5, with 7 positions matching TRBD1. The junction had 9 bases not matched to a gene; V was cut back by 6 bases and J by 4 bases. From germline, CDR1 is SGHTA and CDR2 FQGTGA. The CDR3 runs 15 residues. The CDR3 region has the DNA TGTGCCAGCAGTTCACCCGGGACAGAGAATCAGCCCCAGCATTTT. Protein: CASSSPGTENQPQHF.

The chain combines TRBV2 with TRBJ2-4; tentatively, D is TRBD1 (6 bases). CDR1 and CDR2 (germline): SNHLY, FYNNEI. V was clipped by 6 bases and J by 0 bases, with 12 bases between them. This CDR3 region has 15 residues. The CDR3 bases are TGTGCCAGCAGACAGGGTCCCCTAGCCAAAAACATTCAGTACTTC. Its translation is CASRQGPLAKNIQYF.

J is TRBJ2-7 and V is TRBV4-2, with D tentatively TRBD1 or TRBD2 (5 bases each). The length of the CDR3 is 14 residues. Trimming removed 4 bases at V and 9 bases at J, with 19 bases between. Germline V gives CDR1 LGHNA, CDR2 YNFKEQ. CDR3 loop: CASSPTGTAIGQYF. CDR3 coding DNA: TGTGCCAGCAGCCCCACTGGGACCGCGATCGGGCAGTACTTC.

This clone showed up just a few times. The chain links TRBV18 to TRBJ2-6, with TRBD1 matching 7 bases. This CDR3 comprises 15 residues. Germline lookup yields CDR1 KGHSH and CDR2 LQKENI. Unmatched junction bases numbered 4, after V lost 3 bases and J lost 5 bases. The CDR3 nucleotides read TGTGCCAGCTCACCGACAGGGATCCGGGCCAACGTCCTGACTTTC. Translation: CASSPTGIRANVLTF.

This clone came up a few times. CDR3 loop: CASRRGLAGGPYNEQFF. DNA for the CDR3: TGTGCCAGCAGACGCGGACTAGCGGGGGGGCCCTACAATGAGCAGTTCTTC. The chain employs TRBV2 and TRBJ2-1; the match to TRBD2 covers 15 bases. CDR3 length: 17 amino acids. Trimming removed 6 bases from V and 2 bases from J; junction bases left unmatched: 5. In germline, CDR1 is SNHLY, CDR2 FYNNEI.

This clone was seen more than once but under ten times. This chain links TRBV28 with TRBJ1-1; D is perhaps TRBD1 (5 bases). This CDR3 spans 16 amino acids. Germline V CDR1 and CDR2: MDHEN, SYDVKM. V was clipped by 4 bases and J by 1 base, with 16 bases between them. CDR3 sequence (DNA): TGTGCCAGCAGTTCAGCCGCCCGGGGCCAGAACACTGAAGCTTTCTTT. It codes for CASSSAARGQNTEAFF.

The CDR3 region is CASSIWSGGQETQYF. Here the CDR3 DNA reads TGTGCCAGTAGTATTTGGTCAGGGGGCCAAGAGACCCAGTACTTC. The gene calls are TRBV19 and TRBJ2-5; 7 nucleotides line up with TRBD1. J lost 1 base, V lost 3 bases, and 5 bases had no gene match. The CDR3 length is 15 residues. Germline CDR1 LNHDA, CDR2 SQIVND (reference sequence).

This clone showed up just once. This chain joins TRBV5-6 and TRBJ2-7; D is unclear. The CDR3 sequence is 15 residues long. Trimming cost V 4 bases and J 1 base, with 15 bases left between them. The V gene's germline CDR1 is SGHDT and CDR2 YYEEEE. Here the CDR3 reads CASSKLPGYSYEQYF. CDR3 DNA sequence: TGTGCCAGCAGCAAACTACCCGGGTATTCCTACGAGCAGTACTTC.

The chain links TRBV11-2 to TRBJ1-2, with TRBD1 matching over 7 bases. After removal of 1 base from V and 5 bases from J, the junction contained 10 bases not matched to a gene. The CDR3 has 16 amino acids. Germline lookup yields CDR1 SGHAT and CDR2 FQNNGV. The CDR3 loop reads CASSLVGAGGDYGYTF. For the CDR3, the DNA is TGTGCCAGCAGCTTAGTAGGGGCAGGGGGTGATTATGGCTACACCTTC.

V and J are TRBV4-1 and TRBJ2-5, with D perhaps TRBD1 (6 bases). The V gene's germline CDR1 is MGHRA and CDR2 YSYEKL. The CDR3 extends over 14 amino acids. V was clipped by 4 bases and J by 5 bases, with 14 bases between them. The CDR3 DNA reads as TGCGCCAGCAGCCTACAGGGAATTAGGGAGACCCAGTACTTC. This encodes CASSLQGIRETQYF.

In this sample, this clone turned up a few times. The chain recombines TRBV10-1 with TRBJ1-2, with a possible D match to TRBD1 (6 bases). V lost 6 bases and J 2 bases, leaving 10 bases between the germline ends. Per germline, CDR1 WNHNN and CDR2 SYGVQD (reference sequence). This CDR3 has 13 residues. CDR3 DNA: TGCGCCAGCAGCAACACAGGGAACTATGGCTACACCTTC. Protein: CASSNTGNYGYTF.

V gene TRBV5-1 combines with J gene TRBJ1-2; 10 bases align to TRBD1. The CDR3 length is 15 residues. CDR1 and CDR2 (germline): SGHRS, YFSETQ. J gave up 8 bases and V 2 bases, and 9 bases lay outside the gene matches. CDR3 in amino acids: CASSFSGTGAEGYTF. The DNA for the CDR3 is TGCGCCAGCAGCTTCTCCGGGACAGGGGCGGAAGGCTACACCTTC.

This clone was detected a few times. The chain has TRBV25-1 and TRBJ2-1; D uncertain. The length of the CDR3 is 14 residues. The V gene's germline CDR1 is MGHDK and CDR2 SYGVNS. The ends were cut back, 4 bases at V and 4 bases at J, with 11 bases in the middle. The CDR3 DNA reads as TGTGCCAGCAGTGGGCAGCGCCCATACAATGAGCAGTTCTTC. It encodes CASSGQRPYNEQFF.

This clone has a handful of counts. The rearrangement joins TRBV5-1 to TRBJ2-7; D is ambiguous. Trimming stripped 1 base from V and 2 bases from J, with 7 bases between. Germline-derived CDR1 and CDR2 are SGHRS and YFSETQ. This CDR3 spans 13 amino acids. CDR3 protein: CASSLISTYEQYF. The CDR3 region has the DNA TGCGCCAGCAGCTTGATCAGCACCTACGAGCAGTACTTC.

This clone turned up a few times. This chain uses TRBV6-5 with TRBJ1-2; 10 bases fit TRBD1. Per germline, CDR1 MNHEY and CDR2 SVGAGI. With 4 bases clipped from V and 3 bases from J, the junction kept 5 bases outside the gene matches. The CDR3 contains 15 residues. The CDR3 DNA reads as TGTGCCAGCAGTTCACCGGACAGGGGGGACTATGGCTACACCTTC. This encodes CASSSPDRGDYGYTF.